The T cell receptor (beta chain) under discussion was sequenced for a study of cytomegalovirus exposure and HLA in healthy donors. The PCR used 60 Vbeta and 13 Jbeta primers. Produced via immunoSEQ multiplex PCR; TCRdb's table is partial and in-frame only. The sample records approximately 190,000 clones, roughly 77% being singletons. This clone was counted a few times. This CDR3 is 18 amino acids long. V lost 4 bases and J lost 0, with 19 bases in between. CDR1 is SNHLY and CDR2 is FYNNEI in the germline V gene. Sample: PBMCs. V gene TRBV2 combines with J gene TRBJ2-1, with D possibly being TRBD1 (6 bases). This clonotype was sampled from a man aged 40-50 years in good health and CMV-seropositive. The CDR3 nucleotides are TGTGCCAGCAGTGTTGGGGGCGCCCTCAGGAGCTCCTACAATGAGCAGTTCTTC. Translation gives CASSVGGALRSSYNEQFF.